This TCR beta chain was documented in a study of T cells in Graves' hyperthyroidism and ophthalmopathy. General study results and limits: The model forecast ophthalmopathy, anticipating it by a median roughly 6.3 months before onset.

On this clonotype: What it binds is unknown.

Trimming removed 1 base from V and 2 bases from J; junction bases left unmatched: 9. This CDR3 contains 17 residues. Germline V lookup: CDR1 SEHNR, CDR2 FQNEAQ (reference sequence). There were TCR beta CDR3 regions amplified from RNA transcripts. HTBI primers were employed in a first-round RT-PCR of the TCR CDR3. TCRdb reanalysed the multiplex PCR reads using MiXCR and keeps one entry per CDR3 protein. The sample holds a few hundred thousand distinct CDR3 sequences, 20% to 25% seen once. The sample taken for sequencing was blood. The source of this sequence is a woman aged 70-85 years with Graves' ophthalmopathy. The V gene is TRBV7-9, the J gene TRBJ2-7; 9 bases are a match to TRBD2. The chain's CDR3 is CASSLVASGMDAYEQYF. CDR3 nucleotides: TGTGCCAGCAGCTTAGTGGCTAGCGGGATGGACGCCTACGAGCAGTACTTC.